A single sample is the source of the 9 T cell receptor beta chains below, sequenced in a study of T cells of healthy individuals. TCRdb re-called the 5' RACE reads with MiXCR, one entry per CDR3 protein. In the table there are approximately 50,000 distinct CDR3 sequences, roughly 15% of which are singletons. These receptors originate from a human donor in good health.

This clonotype was seen ten or more times. The chain links TRBV4-1 to TRBJ1-1, with D perhaps TRBD1 (5 bases). CDR1 is MGHRA and CDR2 is YSYEKL in the germline V gene. V was shortened by 4 bases and J by 5 bases, with 11 bases between the two germline ends. The CDR3 loop spans 13 amino acids. CDR3 amino acids: CASSPGLGTEAFF. CDR3 in DNA: TGCGCCAGCAGCCCAGGGTTGGGGACTGAAGCTTTCTTT.

This clonotype was recorded at least ten times. The chain links TRBV7-2 to TRBJ1-6; maybe TRBD1 (6 bases). This CDR3 spans 18 amino acids. Germline V gene lookup returns CDR1 SGHTA and CDR2 FQGNSA. With 2 bases removed from V and 0 bases from J, the gap between germline ends came to 14 bases. The CDR3 sequence: CASSLSWGPSSYNSPLHF. The CDR3 DNA is TGTGCCAGCAGCTTAAGTTGGGGGCCGAGCTCCTATAATTCACCCCTCCACTTT.

The V and J genes are TRBV7-2 and TRBJ2-5; 12 bases match TRBD2. The trim removed 1 base at V and 13 bases at J, leaving 10 bases unmatched. The length of the CDR3 is 15 residues. Germline V gives CDR1 SGHTA, CDR2 FQGNSA. The CDR3: CASSLDGASGGAMYF. As DNA, the CDR3 is TGTGCCAGCAGCTTAGATGGGGCTAGCGGGGGGGCAATGTACTTC.

This clonotype was seen repeatedly, ten times or more. The chain couples TRBV18 to TRBJ2-5; maybe TRBD2 (6 bases). CDR1 and CDR2 (germline): KGHSH, LQKENI. The CDR3 extends over 13 amino acids. Trimming cost V 3 bases and J 2 bases, with 7 bases left between them. This chain's CDR3 is CASSPRGQETQYF. The CDR3 DNA follows: TGTGCCAGCTCACCCCGGGGGCAAGAGACCCAGTACTTC.

This clonotype was counted many times. This chain joins TRBV4-3 and TRBJ2-1; D gene unclear. Germline V gives CDR1 LGHNA, CDR2 YSLEER. The CDR3 is 13 residues long. The V end lost 5 bases, the J end lost 9 bases, and 14 bases lay between the germline ends. The CDR3 DNA reads TGCGCCAGCAGCAGCATCGGTGTCTCTGAGCAGTTCTTC. It specifies CASSSIGVSEQFF.

This clonotype has more than one count but fewer than ten. The chain is built from TRBV7-9 and TRBJ2-2; D is perhaps TRBD2 (5 bases). The CDR3 has 14 amino acids. Germline V gene sequence: CDR1 SEHNR, CDR2 FQNEAQ (reference sequence). V was pared by 8 bases and J by 0 bases, with 10 bases between. The CDR3, as DNA: TGTGCCAGCGGAAGCGGAGCGAACACCGGGGAGCTGTTTTTT. Its translation: CASGSGANTGELFF.

This clonotype was found many times. V and J are TRBV4-3 and TRBJ2-3, with TRBD2 matching over 12 bases. With 2 bases clipped from V and 2 bases from J, the junction kept 8 bases outside the gene matches. The CDR3 contains 18 residues. Germline values: CDR1 LGHNA, CDR2 YSLEER. The CDR3 coding sequence is TGCGCCAGCAGCCAACCCGGGACTAGCGGGCGTCACACAGATACGCAGTATTTT. Translating it yields CASSQPGTSGRHTDTQYF.

The CDR3 nucleotides read TGTGCCAGCAGGCCCCAGGGTCCTGGAAACACCATATATTTT. Translating it yields CASRPQGPGNTIYF. The chain has TRBV6-1 and TRBJ1-3; TRBD1 might be the D (5 bases). Germline V gene data show CDR1 as MNHNS and CDR2 as SASEGT. The germline V and J ends were trimmed by 6 bases and 2 bases, with 11 bases remaining between them. CDR3 length: 14 amino acids.

This clonotype was counted many times. The gene calls are TRBV4-3 and TRBJ1-4; TRBD1 aligns across 8 bases. Germline V gene data show CDR1 as LGHNA and CDR2 as YSLEER. The CDR3 has 16 amino acids. J was trimmed by 3 bases and V by 0 bases; bases with no gene match: 3. CDR3: CASSQEPTGANEKLFF. The CDR3 bases are TGCGCCAGCAGCCAAGAGCCGACAGGGGCTAATGAAAAACTGTTTTTT.